This T cell receptor beta chain was obtained from a study of blood T cell repertoires in COVID-19. Study context: Acute and convalescent COVID-19 specimens originated in the United States, Italy and Spain. The analysed material was cDNA or gDNA that came from T cells, B-cell-depleted T cells, or PBMCs.

In the original analysis: Scientists estimated how many nucleated cells there were by amplifying reference gene primers. The assay was immunoSEQ multiplex PCR, and TCRdb's table has in-frame clones only and misses some. The DNA was the basis for D and trimming; V, J and clone size are from that table. The sample includes roughly 150,000 clones, around 77% of them seen just once. The CDR3 consists of 12 residues. Trimming removed 0 bases from V and 3 bases from J, with 4 bases in between. In germline, CDR1 is SGHNT, CDR2 YYREEE (reference sequence). V gene TRBV5-4 combines with J gene TRBJ2-7; D gene unclear. Input material: peripheral blood. The sequence was collected from a man in his sixties or seventies with acute or convalescent COVID-19. CDR3 loop: CASSLANYEQYF. CDR3 bases: TGTGCCAGCAGCTTGGCTAACTACGAGCAGTACTTC.